This TCR beta chain was found in a study of shared clonotypes between healthy human individuals. Notes on this clone: The antigen is undetermined.

The table came from immunoSEQ multiplex PCR; TCRdb's copy has only in-frame clones and leaves some out. The sample holds about 1 million clones, about 70% seen once. V was trimmed by 5 bases and J by 4 bases, leaving 3 bases between them. This CDR3 region has 12 residues. CDR1 is SNHLY and CDR2 is FYNNEI in the germline V gene. Findings and limits, study-wide: Sampling covered blood only; tissue repertoires likely differ. Genetic and exposure-history diversity was limited by the small donor number.

This chain connects TRBV2 to TRBJ2-6; no clear D gene. The sample comprised memory CD4+ T cells sorted from blood. Subset given: CD45RA-negative fraction. This sequence originates from a man aged 18 to 35 in good health. The CDR3 region has the DNA TGTGCCAGCAGTTACGGGGCCAACGTCCTGACTTTC. Amino acids: CASSYGANVLTF.